Following are 21 T cell receptor beta chains from one sample sequenced in a study of OX40 agonist ivuxolimab in advanced cancers. Clones were read by immunoSEQ multiplex PCR, and TCRdb kept only the in-frame ones, dropping some. Here the sample spans just under 75,000 clones, about 90% being singletons. Specimen: CD4+ or CD8+ T cells sorted from blood, collected in a trial of the OX40 agonist ivuxolimab. Receptors originate from an adult with an advanced solid tumor such as melanoma, head and neck, liver or kidney cancer.

The chain combines TRBV5-4 with TRBJ2-3; D ambiguous. V shed 4 bases and J shed 4 bases, with 16 bases lying between them. Germline CDR1 and CDR2: SGHNT and YYREEE (reference sequence). The CDR3 length is 15 residues. CDR3 loop: CASSTRALRPDTQYF. The CDR3 DNA reads as TGTGCCAGCAGCACCCGGGCCTTGAGACCAGATACGCAGTATTTT.

The V and J genes are TRBV4-2 and TRBJ2-5; 11 positions agree with TRBD2. The V segment lost 0 bases and the J segment 4 bases; nucleotides outside the gene matches: 4. Germline V CDR1 and CDR2: LGHNA, YNFKEQ. The CDR3 totals 16 residues. The CDR3 coding sequence is TGTGCCAGCAGCCAAGATCTAACTAGCGGGAGAGAGACCCAGTACTTC. Encoded protein: CASSQDLTSGRETQYF.

This chain joins TRBV5-1 and TRBJ2-7; 9 bases agree with TRBD1. The junction had 9 bases not matched to a gene; V was cut back by 6 bases and J by 2 bases. CDR3 length: 15 residues. CDR1 SGHRS and CDR2 YFSETQ come from the germline V gene. The DNA for the CDR3 is TGCGCCAGCACCACCTCGACAGGGGGTCCCTACGAGCAGTACTTC. It yields the protein CASTTSTGGPYEQYF. The whole variable domain, remainder taken from reference TRBV5-1 and TRBJ2-7, is KAGVTQTPRYLIKTRGQQVTLSCSPISGHRSVSWYQQTPGQGLQFLFEYFSETQRNKGNFPGRFSGRQFSNSRSEMNVSTLELGDSALYLCASTTSTGGPYEQYFGPGTRLTVT.

The chain has TRBV4-3 and TRBJ2-2, with 8 bases matching TRBD2. After removal of 0 bases from V and 1 base from J, the junction contained 4 bases not matched to a gene. This CDR3 comprises 17 residues. Per the germline V gene, CDR1 is LGHNA and CDR2 is YSLEER. CDR3 in amino acids: CASSQDLLAGNTGELFF. The DNA of the CDR3 is TGCGCCAGCAGCCAAGATTTGCTAGCGGGGAACACCGGGGAGCTGTTTTTT.

The chain carries TRBV30 and TRBJ2-3; no clear D. Trimming stripped 4 bases from V and 1 base from J, with 9 bases between. Germline V gene lookup returns CDR1 GTSNPN and CDR2 SVGIG (reference sequence). The CDR3 is 13 residues long. In DNA form, the CDR3 reads TGTGCCTGGATGTCTGGGGGCACAGATACGCAGTATTTT. This encodes CAWMSGGTDTQYF.

V usage is TRBV7-2 and J usage is TRBJ2-3, with D perhaps given as TRBD1 or TRBD2 (6 bases each). This CDR3 is 15 amino acids long. Germline CDR1 SGHTA, CDR2 FQGNSA. V was trimmed by 2 bases and J by 2 bases, leaving 11 bases between them. CDR3 nucleotides: TGTGCCAGCAGCTTAAGGGGGACTTTCACAGATACGCAGTATTTT. Encoded protein: CASSLRGTFTDTQYF.

The chain carries TRBV5-4 and TRBJ1-1; 7 bases line up with TRBD1. The CDR3 runs to 13 residues. CDR1 SGHNT and CDR2 YYREEE come from the germline V gene (reference sequence). The ends lost 4 bases at V and 3 bases at J; junction bases unmatched: 3. The CDR3: CASSPQGYTEAFF. The CDR3 coding sequence is TGTGCCAGCAGCCCACAGGGGTACACTGAAGCTTTCTTT.

J is TRBJ1-5 and V is TRBV27; the D is unclear. Germline V gives CDR1 MNHEY, CDR2 SMNVEV (reference sequence). V gave up 0 bases and J gave up 0 bases, with 6 bases separating them. CDR3 length: 15 amino acids. Here the CDR3 DNA reads TGTGCCAGCAGTTTATCCAGAAATAGCAATCAGCCCCAGCATTTT. Translating it yields CASSLSRNSNQPQHF.

J is TRBJ2-1 and V is TRBV7-2; either TRBD1 or TRBD2 may fit D (5 bases each). The CDR3 covers 15 residues. Germline V gene sequence: CDR1 SGHTA, CDR2 FQGNSA. V lost 3 bases to trimming and J lost 5 bases, with 14 bases between them. The CDR3 reads CASSLMGTHDNEQFF. The CDR3 DNA reads as TGTGCCAGCAGCTTGATGGGGACCCACGACAATGAGCAGTTCTTC.

This chain joins TRBV6-5 and TRBJ2-5; the D gene is possibly TRBD1 (6 bases). Looked up from germline, CDR1 is MNHEY and CDR2 is SVGAGI. This CDR3 contains 15 residues. V lost 5 bases to trimming and J lost 4 bases, with 17 bases between them. CDR3 in DNA: TGTGCCAGCAGTGCCGAGAGGACAGCTTCAGAGACCCAGTACTTC. Residues: CASSAERTASETQYF.

The gene calls are TRBV7-2 and TRBJ2-1, with no clear D. The CDR3 loop spans 14 amino acids. V was cut by 5 bases and J by 8 bases, with 16 bases left in between. Germline V gives CDR1 SGHTA, CDR2 FQGNSA. CDR3 coding DNA: TGTGCCAGCAGCCGATCAGGCGAGTTTTATGAGCAGTTCTTC. As protein: CASSRSGEFYEQFF.

V usage is TRBV2 and J usage is TRBJ2-5, with D possibly being TRBD1 (6 bases). Germline V lookup: CDR1 SNHLY, CDR2 FYNNEI. The CDR3 is made up of 13 amino acids. Trimming removed 11 bases at V and 1 base at J, with 14 bases between. The CDR3 DNA is TGTGCCCTAATGGGGGCCTTCCAAGAGACCCAGTACTTC. Encoded protein: CALMGAFQETQYF.

This sequence joins TRBV30 and TRBJ1-2; TRBD1 matches 7 bases. CDR1 and CDR2 from the germline V gene are GTSNPN and SVGIG (reference sequence). V lost 5 bases, J lost 12 bases, and 9 bases stayed unmatched. This CDR3 is 11 amino acids long. The CDR3 nucleotides are TGTGCCTGGTCCGAGGGGGCTTTCCACACCTTC. As protein: CAWSEGAFHTF.

The genes are TRBV19 and TRBJ2-1; 9 bases are shared with TRBD2. CDR3 size: 15 residues. CDR1 is LNHDA, CDR2 SQIVND, per germline (reference sequence). V dropped 4 bases and J dropped 1; count of bases not matched to a gene: 2. The chain's CDR3 is CASSNSGSSYNEQFF. In DNA form, the CDR3 reads TGTGCCAGTAGTAATAGCGGGAGTTCCTACAATGAGCAGTTCTTC.

The chain couples TRBV11-3 to TRBJ2-1; D may be TRBD1 (5 bases). This CDR3 has 15 amino acids. From germline, CDR1 is SGHNT and CDR2 YENEEA. Trimming stripped 7 bases from V and 5 bases from J, with 18 bases between. The CDR3 is CASTFGWGQNNEQFF. The CDR3 bases are TGTGCCAGCACCTTTGGATGGGGCCAGAACAATGAGCAGTTCTTC.

The rearrangement joins TRBV27 to TRBJ2-6; D perhaps matches TRBD1 (6 bases). Germline CDR1 MNHEY, CDR2 SMNVEV (reference sequence). Trimming removed 4 bases from V and 4 bases from J, with 11 bases in between. This CDR3 spans 15 amino acids. In DNA form, the CDR3 reads TGTGCCAGCAGTTCCAGGGGAACCGGGGCCAACGTCCTGACTTTC. This codes for CASSSRGTGANVLTF.

The gene calls are TRBV9 and TRBJ2-7, with D tentatively TRBD2 (5 bases). The CDR3 extends over 15 amino acids. The V and J ends lost 2 bases and 7 bases respectively, with 19 bases between them. Germline lookup yields CDR1 SGDLS and CDR2 YYNGEE. CDR3 amino acids: CASSVAAQEEGEQYF. DNA for the CDR3: TGTGCCAGCAGCGTCGCAGCGCAGGAGGAAGGGGAGCAGTACTTC.

The gene calls are TRBV10-1 and TRBJ2-1; TRBD2 might be the D (6 bases). The germline V gene encodes CDR1 WNHNN and CDR2 SYGVQD (reference sequence). Deletions cut 4 bases from V and 0 bases from J, with 13 bases between. The CDR3 consists of 16 residues. CDR3 sequence: CASSASPGVSYNEQFF. As DNA, the CDR3 is TGCGCCAGCAGTGCCTCTCCGGGAGTCTCCTACAATGAGCAGTTCTTC.

The chain is built from TRBV27 and TRBJ2-1; TRBD2 matches at 8 bases. Germline lookup yields CDR1 MNHEY and CDR2 SMNVEV (reference sequence). This CDR3 is 15 amino acids long. The J segment lost 6 bases and the V segment lost 6 bases, leaving 10 bases of the junction unmatched. The CDR3 bases are TGTGCCAGCAGGCTTGGACTAGCAGCTGCCAATGAGCAGTTCTTC. Its translation is CASRLGLAAANEQFF.

This rearrangement joins TRBV12-5 to TRBJ2-1, with D hard to call. The CDR3 is 11 residues long. Germline values: CDR1 LGHNT, CDR2 FRNRAP. Trimming removed 2 bases from V and 9 bases from J, with 5 bases in between. The CDR3 nucleotides are TGTGCTAGTGGTTTGTTGGGTGAGCAGTTCTTC. Translated, it gives CASGLLGEQFF. Looking up the rest from reference TRBV12-5 and TRBJ2-1 gives the full variable domain: DARVTQTPRHKVTEMGQEVTMRCQPILGHNTVFWYRQTMMQGLELLAYFRNRAPLDDSGMPKDRFSAEMPDATLATLKIQPSEPRDSAVYFCASGLLGEQFFGPGTRLTVL.

The chain couples TRBV29-1 to TRBJ2-1; 8 positions match TRBD2. Per the germline V gene, CDR1 is SQVTM and CDR2 is ANQGSEA. The CDR3 runs to 13 residues. V lost 8 bases to trimming and J lost 9 bases; unmatched junction nucleotides: 12. CDR3 nucleotides: TGCAGCCTTCGGACTAGCCCCGCCATTGAGCAGTTCTTC. The encoded protein is CSLRTSPAIEQFF.